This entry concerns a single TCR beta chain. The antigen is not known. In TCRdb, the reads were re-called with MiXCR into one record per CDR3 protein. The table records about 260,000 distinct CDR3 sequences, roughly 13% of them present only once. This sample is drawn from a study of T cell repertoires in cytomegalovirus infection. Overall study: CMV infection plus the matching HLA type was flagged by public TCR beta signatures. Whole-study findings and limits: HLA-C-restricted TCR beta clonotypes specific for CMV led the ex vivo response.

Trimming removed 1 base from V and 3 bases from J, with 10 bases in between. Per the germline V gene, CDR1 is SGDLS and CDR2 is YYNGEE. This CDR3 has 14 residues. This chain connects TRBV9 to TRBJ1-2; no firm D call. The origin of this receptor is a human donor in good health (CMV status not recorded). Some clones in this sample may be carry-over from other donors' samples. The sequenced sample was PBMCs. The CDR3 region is CASSVHDTDYGYTF. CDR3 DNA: TGTGCCAGCAGCGTACATGACACAGACTATGGCTACACCTTC.